A single sample is the source of the 7 T cell receptor beta chains below, sequenced in a study of T cell responses to AZD1222 COVID-19 vaccine. TCRdb's table, derived via immunoSEQ multiplex PCR, lists solely in-frame clones and lacks some. The table includes more than 90,000 clones, 87% detected once. This material consisted of peripheral blood, taken on day 0 of AZD1222 vaccination. The receptors here all came from an adult in good health.

The chain carries TRBV30 and TRBJ1-1, with no clear D. Trimming pared 4 bases from V and 3 bases from J, leaving 6 bases between. Looked up from germline, CDR1 is GTSNPN and CDR2 is SVGIG (reference sequence). CDR3 size: 11 residues. The CDR3 spells CAWTIDTEAFF. CDR3 coding DNA: TGTGCCTGGACCATTGACACTGAAGCTTTCTTT.

This chain joins TRBV6-5 and TRBJ1-1; TRBD1 might be the D (6 bases). The V end was cut by 6 bases, the J end by 11 bases, with 19 bases between. CDR1 MNHEY and CDR2 SVGAGI come from the germline V gene. This CDR3 contains 13 residues. The CDR3 sequence is CASRLTLQGPAFF. CDR3 DNA: TGTGCCAGCAGACTCACCCTACAGGGACCCGCTTTCTTT.

This clone was seen a single time. J is TRBJ2-7 and V is TRBV7-8; D ambiguous. The CDR3 has 14 amino acids. CDR1 and CDR2 (germline): SGHVS, FQNEAQ. The V end lost 1 base, the J end lost 3 bases, and 10 bases lay between the germline ends. The CDR3 loop is CASSLEGLGYEQYF. For the CDR3, the DNA is TGTGCCAGCAGCTTAGAGGGTCTTGGCTACGAGCAGTACTTC.

The chain carries TRBV28 and TRBJ2-1, with 7 positions matching TRBD2. Germline V CDR1 and CDR2: MDHEN, SYDVKM. J lost 0 bases, V lost 7 bases, and 12 bases had no gene match. This CDR3 is built from 17 residues. The CDR3 DNA reads as TGTGCCAGCACCTCCGCGGGGGAGCGAAGCTCCTACAATGAGCAGTTCTTC. Translation gives CASTSAGERSSYNEQFF.

The CDR3 here is CSSQGAQAQYF. The DNA for the CDR3 is TGCAGTTCACAGGGGGCCCAGGCCCAGTACTTC. V usage is TRBV20-1 and J usage is TRBJ2-5; 9 positions match TRBD1. V trimming: 8 bases; J trimming: 9 bases; junction bases outside the gene matches: 7. Germline V CDR1 and CDR2: DFQATT, SNEGSKA (reference sequence). The CDR3 sequence is 11 residues long.

V is TRBV5-1 and J is TRBJ2-3; TRBD1 agrees at 7 bases. The CDR3 sequence is 17 residues long. Per germline, CDR1 SGHRS and CDR2 YFSETQ. Trimming cost V 0 bases and J 5 bases; bases outside gene matches: 12. The chain's CDR3 is CASSLDGGGPGGDTQYF. CDR3 sequence (DNA): TGCGCCAGCAGCTTGGATGGTGGAGGCCCAGGGGGAGATACGCAGTATTTT.

V gene TRBV7-9 combines with J gene TRBJ2-5, with 7 bases identical to TRBD1. Germline CDR1 and CDR2: SEHNR and FQNEAQ (reference sequence). This CDR3 is 12 amino acids long. V lost 7 bases and J lost 4; bases outside the gene matches: 3. The CDR3 loop is CASTRQGETQYF. The CDR3, as DNA: TGTGCCAGCACCCGACAGGGAGAGACCCAGTACTTC.